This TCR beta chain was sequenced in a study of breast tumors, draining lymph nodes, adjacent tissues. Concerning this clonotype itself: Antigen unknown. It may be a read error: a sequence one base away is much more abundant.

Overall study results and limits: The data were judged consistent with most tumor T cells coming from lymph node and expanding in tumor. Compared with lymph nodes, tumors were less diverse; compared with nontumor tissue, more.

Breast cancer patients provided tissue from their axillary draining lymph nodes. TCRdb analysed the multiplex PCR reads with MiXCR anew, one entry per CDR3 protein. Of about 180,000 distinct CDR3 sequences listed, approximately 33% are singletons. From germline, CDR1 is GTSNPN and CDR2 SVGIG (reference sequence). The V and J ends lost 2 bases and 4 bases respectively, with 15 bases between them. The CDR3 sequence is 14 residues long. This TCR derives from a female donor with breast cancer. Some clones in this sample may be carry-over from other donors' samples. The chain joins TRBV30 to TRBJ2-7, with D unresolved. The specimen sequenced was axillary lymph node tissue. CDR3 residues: CAWSLLGSEYEQYF. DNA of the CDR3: TGTGCCTGGAGTCTTTTAGGGTCGGAGTACGAGCAGTACTTC. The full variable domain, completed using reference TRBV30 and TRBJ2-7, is SQTIHQWPATLVQPVGSPLSLECTVEGTSNPNLYWYRQAAGRGLQLLFYSVGIGQISSEVPQNLSASRPQDRQFILSSKKLLLSDSGFYLCAWSLLGSEYEQYFGPGTRLTVT.